This T cell receptor (beta chain) originates from a study of graft-versus-host responses after intestinal transplantation. In the study overall: The whole recipient group had anti-thymocyte globulin induction followed by tacrolimus and steroids for around 3 years.

This table comes from immunoSEQ multiplex PCR, and its TCRdb copy is limited to in-frame clones, with some not included. Of 20,000 to 25,000 clones in the sample, about four fifths were seen once. For this clone: Its specificity is not known.

From germline, CDR1 is MNHEY and CDR2 SVGAGI. V was clipped by 5 bases and J by 8 bases, with 19 bases between them. The CDR3 has 15 amino acids. Notes on the study in general: GvH clones were identified in recipient marrow, with some first appearing in ileum or blood.

Material: unstimulated CD8+ T cells sorted from spleen or lymph node cells, obtained before transplant. The chain has TRBV6-5 and TRBJ2-1; D is tentatively TRBD1 or TRBD2 (7 bases each). The receptor comes from a human donor who was the organ donor for an intestinal transplant. CDR3: CASSASQGGGDEQFF. CDR3 sequence (DNA): TGTGCCAGCAGTGCCTCACAGGGAGGGGGCGATGAGCAGTTCTTC.